The 5 T cell receptor beta chains below were found in one sample sequenced in a study of OX40 agonist ivuxolimab in advanced cancers. Method: immunoSEQ multiplex PCR; TCRdb's copy keeps in-frame clones and lacks some. The sample includes around 53,000 clones, 85% seen only once; the top ten take approximately 2.8%. This sample comprised CD4+ or CD8+ T cells sorted from blood, obtained in a trial of the OX40 agonist ivuxolimab. The origin of the receptors is an adult with an advanced solid tumor such as melanoma, head and neck, liver or kidney cancer.

This chain links TRBV27 with TRBJ2-1; the match to TRBD2 covers 11 bases. Germline-derived CDR1 and CDR2 are MNHEY and SMNVEV (reference sequence). V gave up 6 bases and J gave up 6 bases; unmatched junction bases: 4. This CDR3 is 14 amino acids long. CDR3 in amino acids: CASSLLAGVNEQFF. The CDR3 bases are TGTGCCAGCAGCCTACTAGCGGGAGTCAATGAGCAGTTCTTC.

This chain joins TRBV5-4 and TRBJ2-7, with TRBD2 identical over 12 bases. With V trimmed by 3 bases and J by 7 bases, 17 bases remained unmatched. Germline CDR1 is SGHNT and CDR2 is YYREEE (reference sequence). This CDR3 is built from 18 residues. This chain's CDR3 is CASSSRRLAGESPVEQYF. DNA of the CDR3: TGTGCCAGCAGCTCCCGACGACTAGCGGGAGAATCTCCGGTTGAGCAGTACTTC.

This chain joins TRBV6-5 and TRBJ1-1; weak D call: TRBD1 (5 bases). From germline, CDR1 is MNHEY and CDR2 SVGAGI. Trimming took 6 bases from V and 5 from J, leaving 7 bases between them. The CDR3 consists of 11 residues. The CDR3 DNA follows: TGTGCCAGCAGGAGGGGTACTGAAGCTTTCTTT. Residues: CASRRGTEAFF.

The rearrangement uses TRBV30 and TRBJ2-1; the match to TRBD2 covers 11 bases. V dropped 4 bases and J dropped 4; count of bases not matched to a gene: 3. CDR1 is GTSNPN and CDR2 is SVGIG in the germline V gene (reference sequence). This CDR3 comprises 14 residues. CDR3 region: CAWKTSGGYNEQFF. In DNA, the CDR3 is TGTGCCTGGAAAACTAGCGGGGGTTACAATGAGCAGTTCTTC.

This sequence joins TRBV5-1 and TRBJ2-3; D might be TRBD1 (6 bases). The V gene lost 4 bases and the J gene lost 3 bases, with 15 bases spanning the gap. Germline V gene lookup returns CDR1 SGHRS and CDR2 YFSETQ. CDR3 size: 15 residues. The CDR3 nucleotides are TGCGCCAGCAGCCCAGTAGACAGGCGGACAGATACGCAGTATTTT. It is translated as CASSPVDRRTDTQYF.